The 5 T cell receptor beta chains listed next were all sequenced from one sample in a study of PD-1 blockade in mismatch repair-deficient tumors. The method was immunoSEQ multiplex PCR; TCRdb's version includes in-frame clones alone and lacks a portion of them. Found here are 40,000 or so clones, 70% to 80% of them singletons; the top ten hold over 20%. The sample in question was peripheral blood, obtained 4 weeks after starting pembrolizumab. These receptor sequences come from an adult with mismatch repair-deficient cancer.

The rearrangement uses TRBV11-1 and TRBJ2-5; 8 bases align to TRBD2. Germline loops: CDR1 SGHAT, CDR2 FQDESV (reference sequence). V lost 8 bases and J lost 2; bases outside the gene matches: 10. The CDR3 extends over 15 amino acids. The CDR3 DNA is TGTGCCAGCGAGTCCAGCGGGAGCCCTCAAGAGACCCAGTACTTC. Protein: CASESSGSPQETQYF. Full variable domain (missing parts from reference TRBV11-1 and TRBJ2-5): EAEVAQSPRYKITEKSQAVAFWCDPISGHATLYWYRQILGQGPELLVQFQDESVVDDSQLPKDRFSAERLKGVDSTLKIQPAELGDSAMYLCASESSGSPQETQYFGPGTRLLVL.

The CDR3 is CASSRDREWGYTF. CDR3 nucleotides: TGTGCCAGCAGCCGCGACCGAGAATGGGGCTACACCTTC. The chain is built from TRBV4-2 and TRBJ1-2; D is unclear. The length of the CDR3 is 13 residues. Germline loops: CDR1 LGHNA, CDR2 YNFKEQ. V lost 4 bases, J lost 8 bases, and 14 bases lay in between.

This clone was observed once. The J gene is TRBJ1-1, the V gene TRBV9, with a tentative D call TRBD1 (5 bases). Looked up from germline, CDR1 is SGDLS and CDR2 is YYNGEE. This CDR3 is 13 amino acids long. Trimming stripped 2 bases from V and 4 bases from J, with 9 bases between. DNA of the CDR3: TGTGCCAGCAGCGTGGACGGGGGCACTGAAGCTTTCTTT. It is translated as CASSVDGGTEAFF. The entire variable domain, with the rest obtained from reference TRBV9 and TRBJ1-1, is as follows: DSGVTQTPKHLITATGQRVTLRCSPRSGDLSVYWYQQSLDQGLQFLIQYYNGEERAKGNILERFSAQQFPDLHSELNLSSLELGDSALYFCASSVDGGTEAFFGQGTRLTVV.

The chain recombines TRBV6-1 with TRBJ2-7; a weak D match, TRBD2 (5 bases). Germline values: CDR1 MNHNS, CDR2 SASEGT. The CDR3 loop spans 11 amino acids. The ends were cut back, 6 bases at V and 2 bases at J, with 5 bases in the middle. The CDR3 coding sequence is TGTGCCAGCAGCGGGACCTACGAGCAGTACTTC. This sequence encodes CASSGTYEQYF.

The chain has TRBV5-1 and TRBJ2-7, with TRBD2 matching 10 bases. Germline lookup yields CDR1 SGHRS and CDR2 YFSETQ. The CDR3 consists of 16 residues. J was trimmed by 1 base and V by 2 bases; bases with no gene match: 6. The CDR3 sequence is CASSFDLAGGSYEQYF. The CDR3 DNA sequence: TGCGCCAGCAGCTTCGACTTAGCGGGAGGTTCCTACGAGCAGTACTTC. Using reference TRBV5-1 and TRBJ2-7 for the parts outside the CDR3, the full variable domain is KAGVTQTPRYLIKTRGQQVTLSCSPISGHRSVSWYQQTPGQGLQFLFEYFSETQRNKGNFPGRFSGRQFSNSRSEMNVSTLELGDSALYLCASSFDLAGGSYEQYFGPGTRLTVT.